The 21 T cell receptor beta chains reported below all come from one sample, sequenced in a study of response to subunit inactivated influenza vaccine. Each CDR3 protein gets one entry after TCRdb re-called the RT-PCR reads with MiXCR. This repertoire shows roughly 190,000 distinct CDR3 sequences, about 12% found once; its top ten account for over 25%. The same sample was also studied in work on T cells expressing NK-cell markers. As reported in that work: 5'RACE template switching with UMIs produced the TCR beta cDNA.

The sequenced sample was CD8+ T cells sorted from PBMCs, obtained about 12 days after vaccination. These TCRs come from a man between 45 and 60 years old who received an inactivated influenza vaccine.

The sample holds many counts of this clonotype. This chain connects TRBV29-1 to TRBJ2-2; D is perhaps TRBD1 (6 bases). The V end was cut by 0 bases, the J end by 1 base, with 12 bases between. This CDR3 is 16 amino acids long. In germline, CDR1 is SQVTM, CDR2 ANQGSEA. CDR3 in amino acids: CSVEERRRGNTGELFF. CDR3 nucleotide sequence: TGCAGCGTTGAAGAAAGGCGCAGGGGGAACACCGGGGAGCTGTTTTTT.

This chain joins TRBV25-1 and TRBJ2-7; tentatively, D is TRBD1 (5 bases). Per the germline V gene, CDR1 is MGHDK and CDR2 is SYGVNS. The CDR3 has 13 residues. Trimming cost V 2 bases and J 2 bases, with 7 bases left between them. CDR3 sequence: CASSELRAYEQYF. The DNA for the CDR3 is TGTGCCAGCAGTGAACTCAGGGCCTACGAGCAGTACTTC.

The genes are TRBV29-1 and TRBJ2-2; unclear D gene. Between the trimmed V and J ends, which lost 4 bases and 0 bases, there was a span of 9 bases. The length of the CDR3 is 14 residues. Germline V gene lookup returns CDR1 SQVTM and CDR2 ANQGSEA. DNA for the CDR3: TGCAGCGTTGGCCCGCAGGCGAACACCGGGGAGCTGTTTTTT. Its protein is CSVGPQANTGELFF.

This clonotype appeared a few times. The rearrangement links TRBV3-1 to TRBJ2-4; D is perhaps TRBD1 (5 bases). CDR1 LGHDT and CDR2 YNNKEL come from the germline V gene (reference sequence). V lost 0 bases to trimming and J lost 6 bases, with 9 bases between them. This CDR3 spans 14 amino acids. The CDR3 DNA reads as TGTGCCAGCAGCCAAGATCAGGGTTTAAACATTCAGTACTTC. This gives the protein CASSQDQGLNIQYF.

This chain links TRBV4-2 with TRBJ2-7; tentative D call: TRBD2 (6 bases). The V end was cut by 0 bases, the J end by 2 bases, with 11 bases between. The CDR3 is 15 amino acids. From germline, CDR1 is LGHNA and CDR2 YNFKEQ. The CDR3 coding sequence is TGTGCCAGCAGCCAAGAAAGCGGCGGGACCTACGAGCAGTACTTC. This translates into CASSQESGGTYEQYF.

The chain employs TRBV11-1 and TRBJ2-5; possible D gene TRBD2, 6 bases. The CDR3 consists of 16 residues. Germline CDR1 reads SGHAT; CDR2 reads FQDESV (reference sequence). V was pared by 3 bases and J by 2 bases, with 16 bases between. CDR3 in DNA: TGTGCCAGCAGCTTGGGACTTGGTTGGGATCAAGAGACCCAGTACTTC. Its protein is CASSLGLGWDQETQYF. Using reference TRBV11-1 and TRBJ2-5 for the parts outside the CDR3, the full variable domain is EAEVAQSPRYKITEKSQAVAFWCDPISGHATLYWYRQILGQGPELLVQFQDESVVDDSQLPKDRFSAERLKGVDSTLKIQPAELGDSAMYLCASSLGLGWDQETQYFGPGTRLLVL.

The chain carries TRBV7-8 and TRBJ1-5, with a tentative D call TRBD1 (5 bases). The J call may be faulty, since TRBJ2-3 better matches the DNA end. The CDR3 runs 15 residues. Germline V gives CDR1 SGHVS, CDR2 FQNEAQ. DNA of the CDR3: TGTGCCAGCAGCTTAGTCGCAGGACACGGTCAGCCCCAGTATTTT. This gives the protein CASSLVAGHGQPQYF.

This chain connects TRBV6-6 to TRBJ2-2; D unresolved. The V end was cut by 1 base, the J end by 5 bases, with 5 bases between. This CDR3 is 13 amino acids long. Germline CDR1 and CDR2: MNHNY and SVGAGI (reference sequence). CDR3 protein: CASSYYGTGELFF. In DNA, the CDR3 is TGTGCCAGCAGTTACTATGGGACCGGGGAGCTGTTTTTT.

This chain uses TRBV27 with TRBJ2-7; 9 nucleotides line up with TRBD2. Trimming cost V 2 bases and J 0 bases; bases outside gene matches: 5. Per germline, CDR1 MNHEY and CDR2 SMNVEV (reference sequence). CDR3 length: 16 amino acids. The CDR3 spells CASSLASGDSSYEQYF. The CDR3 DNA follows: TGTGCCAGCAGTTTAGCTAGCGGGGACAGCTCCTACGAGCAGTACTTC.

The rearrangement links TRBV3-1 to TRBJ2-2; D gene uncertain. V gave up 2 bases and J gave up 4 bases, with 11 bases separating them. The CDR3 contains 15 residues. The germline CDR1 and CDR2 sequences are LGHDT and YNNKEL (reference sequence). CDR3 protein: CASSQLQPVTGELFF. The CDR3 DNA follows: TGTGCCAGCAGCCAATTACAGCCTGTCACCGGGGAGCTGTTTTTT.

This clonotype was seen more than once but under ten times. The chain is built from TRBV15 and TRBJ2-5; a possible D gene is TRBD2 (5 bases). CDR1 is LNHNV and CDR2 is YYDKDF in the germline V gene (reference sequence). V was cut by 2 bases and J by 7 bases, with 11 bases left in between. The CDR3 sequence is 13 residues long. This CDR3 reads CATSRTISGTQYF. The CDR3 DNA sequence: TGTGCCACCAGCAGAACAATCAGCGGGACCCAGTACTTC.

This clonotype was counted a few times. This chain links TRBV2 with TRBJ2-2, with a weak D call TRBD1 (6 bases). Trimming pared 0 bases from V and 5 bases from J, leaving 13 bases between. CDR3 length equals 16 residues. Germline V gene lookup returns CDR1 SNHLY and CDR2 FYNNEI. CDR3 protein: CASSEASGVRTGELFF. The CDR3 DNA follows: TGTGCCAGCAGTGAAGCGTCAGGGGTGAGGACCGGGGAGCTGTTTTTT.

This clonotype was seen a few times. The chain uses TRBV20-1 and TRBJ2-7; D possibly matches TRBD1 or TRBD2 (5 bases each). This CDR3 spans 14 amino acids. Per the germline V gene, CDR1 is DFQATT and CDR2 is SNEGSKA (reference sequence). The ends were cut back, 3 bases at V and 2 bases at J, with 14 bases in the middle. The CDR3 reads CSARGRILAYEQYF. The CDR3 DNA is TGCAGTGCTAGGGGACGGATCCTCGCCTACGAGCAGTACTTC.

This clonotype appeared a few times. The rearrangement uses TRBV7-9 and TRBJ2-1; tentative D call: TRBD2 (6 bases). Germline values: CDR1 SEHNR, CDR2 FQNEAQ (reference sequence). The length of the CDR3 is 14 residues. Between the trimmed V and J ends, which lost 2 bases and 6 bases, there was a span of 11 bases. The CDR3 region has the DNA TGTGCCAGCAGCTTATTGGTAGCGGTCAATGAGCAGTTCTTC. Translating it yields CASSLLVAVNEQFF.

In its sample, this clonotype was seen a few times. The chain has TRBV19 and TRBJ2-7, with 10 bases identical to TRBD1. Germline lookup yields CDR1 LNHDA and CDR2 SQIVND (reference sequence). CDR3 size: 15 residues. The V gene end was trimmed by 4 bases and the J gene end by 5 bases; junction bases not matched to a gene: 8. The CDR3 loop reads CASSTPGTGADEQYF. In DNA, the CDR3 is TGTGCCAGTAGTACCCCCGGGACAGGGGCCGACGAGCAGTACTTC.

The chain employs TRBV6-2 or TRBV6-3 and TRBJ2-5; tentatively, D is TRBD2 (7 bases). Germline CDR1 MNHEY, CDR2 SVGEGT. Trimming took 4 bases from V and 5 from J, leaving 26 bases between them. The CDR3 consists of 18 residues. CDR3 residues: CASSSDFSRGGFFETQYF. CDR3 sequence (DNA): TGTGCCAGCAGTTCCGATTTCAGCCGCGGGGGCTTCTTTGAGACCCAGTACTTC.

V gene TRBV6-2 or TRBV6-3 combines with J gene TRBJ2-7; no reliable D call. Trimming stripped 7 bases from V and 3 bases from J, with 7 bases between. CDR1 is MNHEY and CDR2 is SVGEGT in the germline V gene. CDR3 length: 11 amino acids. CDR3 in amino acids: CASTQSYEQYF. The CDR3 region has the DNA TGTGCCAGCACCCAAAGCTACGAGCAGTACTTC.

The rearrangement joins TRBV4-2 to TRBJ2-7; no reliable D call. The V gene's germline CDR1 is LGHNA and CDR2 YNFKEQ. The CDR3 spans 16 residues. V was pared by 4 bases and J by 7 bases, with 23 bases between. DNA of the CDR3: TGTGCCAGCAGCCCTAAATCCAACCCGCCGGTAGTGGAGCAGTACTTC. Protein sequence: CASSPKSNPPVVEQYF.

There are a few counts of this clonotype. The chain joins TRBV3-1 to TRBJ2-7, with D tentatively TRBD2 (5 bases). CDR3 size: 13 residues. Germline loops: CDR1 LGHDT, CDR2 YNNKEL (reference sequence). Between the trimmed V and J ends, which lost 2 bases and 3 bases, there was a span of 8 bases. CDR3 DNA sequence: TGTGCCAGCAGCCAAATTGGAGGCTACGAGCAGTACTTC. It specifies CASSQIGGYEQYF.

This chain joins TRBV10-1 and TRBJ2-7; D perhaps matches TRBD1 (6 bases). The CDR3 contains 15 residues. V was shortened by 4 bases and J by 0 bases, with 13 bases between the two germline ends. Germline assignment: CDR1 WNHNN and CDR2 SYGVQD (reference sequence). CDR3 amino acids: CASSGARQDSYEQYF. CDR3 bases: TGCGCCAGCAGTGGGGCGCGACAGGACTCCTACGAGCAGTACTTC.

The gene calls are TRBV29-1 and TRBJ2-3; D might be TRBD1 (6 bases). CDR3 length: 15 residues. V was cut by 0 bases and J by 2 bases, with 12 bases left in between. Germline V gene data show CDR1 as SQVTM and CDR2 as ANQGSEA. CDR3 in DNA: TGCAGCGTTGAAGATGGGGGCCAGCCCACAGATACGCAGTATTTT. It encodes CSVEDGGQPTDTQYF.